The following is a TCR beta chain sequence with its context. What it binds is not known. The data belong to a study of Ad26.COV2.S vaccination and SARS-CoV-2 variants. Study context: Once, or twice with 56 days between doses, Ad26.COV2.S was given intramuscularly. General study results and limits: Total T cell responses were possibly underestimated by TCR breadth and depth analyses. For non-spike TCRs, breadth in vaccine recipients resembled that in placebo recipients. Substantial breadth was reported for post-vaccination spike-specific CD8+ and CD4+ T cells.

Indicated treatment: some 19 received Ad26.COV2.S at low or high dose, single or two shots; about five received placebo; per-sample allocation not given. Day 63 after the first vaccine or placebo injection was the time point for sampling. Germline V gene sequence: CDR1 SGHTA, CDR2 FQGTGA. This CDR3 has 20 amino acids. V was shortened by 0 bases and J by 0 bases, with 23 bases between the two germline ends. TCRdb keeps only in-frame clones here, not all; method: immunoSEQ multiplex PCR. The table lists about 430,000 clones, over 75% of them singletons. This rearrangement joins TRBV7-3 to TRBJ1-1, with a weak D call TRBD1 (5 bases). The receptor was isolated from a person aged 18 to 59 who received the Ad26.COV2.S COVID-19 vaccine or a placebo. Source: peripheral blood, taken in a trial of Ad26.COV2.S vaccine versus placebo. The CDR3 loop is CASSLTSGLYTGGMNTEAFF. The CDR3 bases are TGTGCCAGCAGCTTAACATCCGGCCTTTACACCGGGGGGATGAACACTGAAGCTTTCTTT.